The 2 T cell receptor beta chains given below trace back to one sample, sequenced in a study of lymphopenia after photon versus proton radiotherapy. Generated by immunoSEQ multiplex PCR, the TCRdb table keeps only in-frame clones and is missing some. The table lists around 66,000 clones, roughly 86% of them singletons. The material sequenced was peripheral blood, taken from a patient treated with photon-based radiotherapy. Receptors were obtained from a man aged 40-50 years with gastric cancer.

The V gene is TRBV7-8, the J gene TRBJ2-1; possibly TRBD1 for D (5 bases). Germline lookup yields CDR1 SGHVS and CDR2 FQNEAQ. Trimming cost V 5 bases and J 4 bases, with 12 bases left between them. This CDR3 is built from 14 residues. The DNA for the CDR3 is TGTGCCAGCAGCCCACCGGACAAGTACAATGAGCAGTTCTTC. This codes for CASSPPDKYNEQFF.

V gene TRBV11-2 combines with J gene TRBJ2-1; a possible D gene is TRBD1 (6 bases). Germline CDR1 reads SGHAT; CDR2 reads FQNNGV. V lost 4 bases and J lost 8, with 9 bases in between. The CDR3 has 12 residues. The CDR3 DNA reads TGTGCCAGCAGCTCCAGGGGTTATGAGCAGTTCTTC. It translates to CASSSRGYEQFF.